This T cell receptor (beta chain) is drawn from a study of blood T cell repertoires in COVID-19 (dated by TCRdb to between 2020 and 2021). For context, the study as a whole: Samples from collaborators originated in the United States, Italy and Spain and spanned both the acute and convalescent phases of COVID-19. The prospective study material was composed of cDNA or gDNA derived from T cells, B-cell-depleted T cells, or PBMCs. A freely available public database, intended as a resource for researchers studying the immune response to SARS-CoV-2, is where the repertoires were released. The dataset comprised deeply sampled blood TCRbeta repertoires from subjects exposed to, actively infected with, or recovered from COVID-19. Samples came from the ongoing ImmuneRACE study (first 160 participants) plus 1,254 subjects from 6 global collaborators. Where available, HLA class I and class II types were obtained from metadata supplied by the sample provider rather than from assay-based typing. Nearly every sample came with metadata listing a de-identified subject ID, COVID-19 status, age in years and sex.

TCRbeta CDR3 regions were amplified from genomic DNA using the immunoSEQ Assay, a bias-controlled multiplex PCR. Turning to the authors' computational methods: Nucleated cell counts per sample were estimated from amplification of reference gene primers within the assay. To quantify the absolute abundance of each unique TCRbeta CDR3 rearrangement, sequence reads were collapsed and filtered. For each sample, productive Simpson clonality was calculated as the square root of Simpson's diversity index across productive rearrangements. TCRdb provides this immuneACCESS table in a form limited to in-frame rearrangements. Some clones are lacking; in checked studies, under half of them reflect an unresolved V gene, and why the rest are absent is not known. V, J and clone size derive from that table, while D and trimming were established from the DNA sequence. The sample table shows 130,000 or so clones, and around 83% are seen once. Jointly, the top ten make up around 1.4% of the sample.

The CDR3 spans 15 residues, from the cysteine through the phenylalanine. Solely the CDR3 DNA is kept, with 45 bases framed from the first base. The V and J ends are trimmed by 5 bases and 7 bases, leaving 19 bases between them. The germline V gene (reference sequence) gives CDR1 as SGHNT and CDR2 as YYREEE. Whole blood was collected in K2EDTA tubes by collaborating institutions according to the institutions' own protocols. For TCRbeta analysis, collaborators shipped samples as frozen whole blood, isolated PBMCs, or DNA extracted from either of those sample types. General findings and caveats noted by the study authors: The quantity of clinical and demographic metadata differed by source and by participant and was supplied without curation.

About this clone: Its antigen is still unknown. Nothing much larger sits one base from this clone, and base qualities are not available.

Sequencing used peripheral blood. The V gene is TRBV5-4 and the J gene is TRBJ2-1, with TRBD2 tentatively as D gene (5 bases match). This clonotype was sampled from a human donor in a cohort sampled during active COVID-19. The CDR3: CASRQTRGLVNEQFF. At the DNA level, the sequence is TGTGCCAGCAGGCAAACTAGAGGGTTGGTGAATGAGCAGTTCTTC.